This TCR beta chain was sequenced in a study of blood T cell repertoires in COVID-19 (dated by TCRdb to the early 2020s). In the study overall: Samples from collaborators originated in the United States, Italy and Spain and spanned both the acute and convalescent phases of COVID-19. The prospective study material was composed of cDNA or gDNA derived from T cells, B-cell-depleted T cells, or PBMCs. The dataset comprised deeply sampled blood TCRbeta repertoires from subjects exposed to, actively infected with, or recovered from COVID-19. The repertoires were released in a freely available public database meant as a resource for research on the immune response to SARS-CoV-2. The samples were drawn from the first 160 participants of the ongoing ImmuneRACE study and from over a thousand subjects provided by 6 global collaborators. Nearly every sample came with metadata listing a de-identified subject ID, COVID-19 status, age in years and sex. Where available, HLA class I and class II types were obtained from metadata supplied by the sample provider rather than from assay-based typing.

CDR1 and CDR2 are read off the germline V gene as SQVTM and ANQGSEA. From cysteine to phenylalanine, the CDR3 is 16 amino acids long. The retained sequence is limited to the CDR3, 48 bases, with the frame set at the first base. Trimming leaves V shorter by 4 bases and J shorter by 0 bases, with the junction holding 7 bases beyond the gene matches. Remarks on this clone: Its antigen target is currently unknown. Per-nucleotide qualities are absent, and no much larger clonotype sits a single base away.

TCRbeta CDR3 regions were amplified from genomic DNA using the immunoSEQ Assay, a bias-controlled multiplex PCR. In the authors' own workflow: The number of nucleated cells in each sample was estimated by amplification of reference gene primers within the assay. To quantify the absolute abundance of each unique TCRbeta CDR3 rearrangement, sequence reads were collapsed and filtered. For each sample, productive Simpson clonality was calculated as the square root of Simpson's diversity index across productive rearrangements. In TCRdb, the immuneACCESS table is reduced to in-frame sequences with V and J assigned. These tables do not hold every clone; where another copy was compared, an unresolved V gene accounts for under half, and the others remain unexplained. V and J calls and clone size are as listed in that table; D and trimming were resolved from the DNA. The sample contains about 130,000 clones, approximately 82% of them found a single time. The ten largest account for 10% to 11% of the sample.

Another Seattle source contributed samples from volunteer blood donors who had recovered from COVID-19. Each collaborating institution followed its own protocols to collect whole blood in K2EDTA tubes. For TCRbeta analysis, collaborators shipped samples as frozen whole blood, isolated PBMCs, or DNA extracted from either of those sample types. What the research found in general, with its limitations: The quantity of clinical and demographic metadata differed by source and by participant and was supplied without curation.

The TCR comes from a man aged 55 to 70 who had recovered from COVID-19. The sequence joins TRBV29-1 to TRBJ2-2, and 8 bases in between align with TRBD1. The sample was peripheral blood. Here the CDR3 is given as CSVGGGQVSNTGELFF. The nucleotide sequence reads TGCAGCGTTGGTGGGGGACAGGTTTCGAACACCGGGGAGCTGTTTTTT.